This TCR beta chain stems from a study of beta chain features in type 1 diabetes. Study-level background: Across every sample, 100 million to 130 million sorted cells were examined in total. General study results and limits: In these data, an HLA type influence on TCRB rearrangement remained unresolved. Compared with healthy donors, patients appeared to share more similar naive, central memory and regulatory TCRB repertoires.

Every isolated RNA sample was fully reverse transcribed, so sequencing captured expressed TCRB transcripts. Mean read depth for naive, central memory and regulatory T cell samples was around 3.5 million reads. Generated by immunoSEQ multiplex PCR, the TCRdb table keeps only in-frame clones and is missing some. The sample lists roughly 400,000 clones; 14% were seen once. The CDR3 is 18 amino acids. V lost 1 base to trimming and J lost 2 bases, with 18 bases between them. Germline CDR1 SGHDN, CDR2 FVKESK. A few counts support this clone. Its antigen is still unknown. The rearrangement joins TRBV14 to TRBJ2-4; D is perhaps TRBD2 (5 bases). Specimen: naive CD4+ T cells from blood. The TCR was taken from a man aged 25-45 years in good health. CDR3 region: CASSQVTGIGGPKNIQYF. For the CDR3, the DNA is TGTGCCAGCAGCCAAGTCACCGGTATTGGAGGCCCCAAAAACATTCAGTACTTC.